The 12 T cell receptor beta chains in this list originate from one sample, sequenced in a study of T-cell reconstitution after alpha-beta-depleted transplantation in children (dated by TCRdb to 2015 to 2016). The sample's treatment or condition label is to be understood as: allogeneic hematopoietic cell transplantation with graft depleted of TCRalphabeta T cells and CD19 B cells. The method was PCR. These reads were obtained on an Illumina HiSeq 2500. TCR library preparation used molecular barcoding, with unique molecular identifiers applied to normalize quantification of the TCRbeta repertoire. The raw public reads went through TCRdb reprocessing: fastp at Q25, MiXCR clone calling, in-frame beta chains kept. Rows are unified per CDR3 protein, each entry keeping the most common DNA and genes. The sample table lists tens of thousands of distinct CDR3 sequences, around a sixth of them with a count of one. Approximately 55% of the sample is taken by the ten largest.

The sample was PBMCs, mostly from graft donor cells, taken 360 days after TCRalphabeta/CD19-depleted stem cell transplant. The receptors shown here come from a male patient between 2 and 15 years old who had a stem cell transplant for acute lymphoblastic leukemia, so the T cells may come from the graft donor.

This clonotype was counted only a few times. J is TRBJ2-3 and V is TRBV12-3 or TRBV12-4; 8 nucleotides agree with TRBD2. Trimming at V came to 8 bases and at J to 4 bases, leaving 11 bases not matched to a gene. The CDR3 is 15 residues long. This chain's CDR3 is CASGAGGRTADTQYF. CDR3 bases: TGTGCCAGCGGGGCTGGCGGGAGGACGGCAGATACGCAGTATTTT.

The chain uses TRBV10-3 and TRBJ2-1; the match to TRBD2 covers 8 bases. The germline CDR1 and CDR2 sequences are ENHRY and SYGVKD. With V trimmed by 0 bases and J by 9 bases, 4 bases remained unmatched. This CDR3 is 14 amino acids long. The CDR3 bases are TGTGCCATCAGTGAGTCGGGACTAGTGGCTGAGCAGTTCTTC. As protein: CAISESGLVAEQFF.

The chain joins TRBV20-1 to TRBJ2-7; 10 nucleotides line up with TRBD2. The germline CDR1 and CDR2 sequences are DFQATT and SNEGSKA (reference sequence). This CDR3 contains 15 residues. V lost 0 bases to trimming and J lost 3 bases; unmatched junction nucleotides: 5. DNA for the CDR3: TGCAGTGCTAGAGATGTTGGACTAGCGGACTACGAGCAGTACTTC. As protein: CSARDVGLADYEQYF.

The chain uses TRBV5-1 and TRBJ2-7; no clear D. CDR3 length equals 14 residues. In germline, CDR1 is SGHRS, CDR2 YFSETQ. The V end was cut by 0 bases, the J end by 2 bases, with 9 bases between. CDR3: CASSLVGNPYEQYF. As DNA, the CDR3 is TGCGCCAGCAGCTTGGTAGGGAACCCCTACGAGCAGTACTTC.

As regards this clonotype: An end of the junction does not agree with germline; a read error may underlie this. The V and J genes are TRBV10-1 and TRBJ2-1; a possible D gene is TRBD2 (5 bases). The V gene's germline CDR1 is WNHNN and CDR2 SYGVQD (reference sequence). The CDR3 runs to 10 residues. CDR3 bases: TGCGCCAGCAGTGAGGGAGCGGAGTTTTTC. Translated: CASSEGAEFF.

This clonotype was counted a few times. The V gene is TRBV12-3 or TRBV12-4, the J gene TRBJ1-3, with D hard to call. The ends were cut back, 3 bases at V and 3 bases at J, with 3 bases in the middle. The CDR3 length is 12 residues. The CDR3 sequence: CASSFGGNTIYF. CDR3 DNA sequence: TGTGCCAGCAGTTTCGGTGGAAACACCATATATTTT.

CDR3 residues: CASSWPTSGSKGSYNEQFF. Here the CDR3 DNA reads TGTGCCAGCAGTTGGCCGACTAGCGGGAGTAAAGGCTCCTACAATGAGCAGTTCTTC. The chain recombines TRBV5-4 with TRBJ2-1, with 12 bases that match TRBD2. The CDR3 is made up of 19 amino acids. Germline-derived CDR1 and CDR2 are SGHNT and YYREEE (reference sequence). The V gene end was trimmed by 5 bases and the J gene end by 0 bases; junction bases not matched to a gene: 12. The full variable domain, in which reference TRBV5-4 and TRBJ2-1 provide the parts outside the CDR3, is ETGVTQSPTHLIKTRGQQVTLRCSSQSGHNTVSWYQQALGQGPQFIFQYYREEENGRGNFPPRFSGLQFPNYSSELNVNALELDDSALYLCASSWPTSGSKGSYNEQFFGPGTRLTVL.

This clonotype occurred a few times. This sequence joins TRBV27 and TRBJ2-7, with unresolved D. In germline, CDR1 is MNHEY, CDR2 SMNVEV (reference sequence). CDR3 length equals 8 residues. Trimming left V 10 bases short and J 6 bases short, with 4 bases between. CDR3 in amino acids: CAISEQYF. The CDR3 nucleotides are TGTGCCATTTCCGAGCAGTACTTC.

V is TRBV5-1 and J is TRBJ2-2; D is undetermined. Germline CDR1 SGHRS, CDR2 YFSETQ. The CDR3 has 13 residues. Trimming removed 5 bases from V and 6 bases from J, with 11 bases in between. The CDR3 nucleotides are TGCGCCAGCAGATCCACAAATTCCGGGGAGCTGTTTTTT. This gives the protein CASRSTNSGELFF.

The chain links TRBV13 to TRBJ2-1, with 9 bases lining up with TRBD2. From germline, CDR1 is PRHDT and CDR2 FYEKMQ (reference sequence). Trimming cost V 6 bases and J 4 bases; bases outside gene matches: 10. The CDR3 loop spans 16 amino acids. CDR3: CASSFLREGHYNEQFF. DNA for the CDR3: TGTGCCAGCAGTTTTCTGCGGGAGGGCCATTACAATGAGCAGTTCTTC.

The sample holds a few counts of this clonotype. The rearrangement joins TRBV12-3 or TRBV12-4 to TRBJ1-5; TRBD1 is a possible D gene (5 bases). V shed 1 base and J shed 2 bases, with 12 bases lying between them. This CDR3 comprises 16 residues. This CDR3 is CASSLGGSPRNQPQHF. The CDR3 region has the DNA TGTGCCAGCAGTTTAGGGGGGAGTCCACGCAATCAGCCCCAGCATTTT.

This clonotype was picked up a small number of times. J is TRBJ2-2 and V is TRBV20-1, with a tentative D call TRBD1 (6 bases). Trimming pared 6 bases from V and 1 base from J, leaving 12 bases between. The CDR3 runs to 14 residues. Germline-derived CDR1 and CDR2 are DFQATT and SNEGSKA (reference sequence). The CDR3 spells CSARQELNTGELFF. The CDR3 DNA is TGCAGTGCCCGACAGGAATTGAACACCGGGGAGCTGTTTTTT.